The clone carrying this T cell receptor beta chain appeared a few times. Its target is unknown. The data originate from a study of T-cell memory formation after mild COVID-19. CDR1 and CDR2 from the germline V gene are SGHDN and FVKESK. Trimming removed 1 base at V and 8 bases at J, with 11 bases between. This CDR3 region has 13 residues. Via MiXCR, TCRdb re-called the 5' RACE reads, giving one row per CDR3 protein. The sample lists fewer than 700,000 distinct CDR3 sequences; 20% to 25% were seen once. General study points: Pre-infection memory contained some responding clones, which suggested that cross-reactive memory had joined. Nothing showed for sure that second-wave clones peaking on day 37 were SARS-CoV-2 specific. Clones that contracted from day 15 to 85 had balanced CD4/CD8; later expanders were CD4+ biased. Contracting CD8+ clones were enriched in EMRA, CD4+ mainly in CM and EM.

The TCR comes from an adult woman who had mild COVID-19 (a few samples of this study predate the infection). Cell type and time point are not known. This rearrangement joins TRBV14 to TRBJ1-2; D is unresolved. Source material: PBMCs or a T cell subset sorted from them (not recorded which). In nucleotides, the CDR3 is TGTGCCAGCAGCCAAGGAAAGGGAGGGGGCTACACCTTC. It specifies CASSQGKGGGYTF. Complete variable domain (other parts from reference TRBV14 and TRBJ1-2): EAGVTQFPSHSVIEKGQTVTLRCDPISGHDNLYWYRRVMGKEIKFLLHFVKESKQDESGMPNNRFLAERTGGTYSTLKVQPAELEDSGVYFCASSQGKGGGYTFGSGTRLTVV.